The next 3 T cell receptor beta chains were all read from a single sample in a study of sequential checkpoint blockade in melanoma. Indicated treatment: randomized to nivolumab then ipilimumab (arm A) or the reverse (arm B). Clones were read by immunoSEQ multiplex PCR, and TCRdb kept only the in-frame ones, dropping some. The sample has about 5,000 clones, 25% to 30% seen once. The sample in question was tumor tissue (inferred from file names), obtained from a patient given nivolumab and ipilimumab in sequence. The receptor set was obtained from a human donor with melanoma.

This rearrangement joins TRBV6-8 to TRBJ2-1, with 9 bases identical to TRBD2. Losses at the gene ends were 5 bases for V and 6 bases for J; bases not matched to a gene: 8. The germline CDR1 and CDR2 sequences are MNHGY and SAAAGT. The CDR3 loop spans 15 amino acids. CDR3 nucleotides: TGTGCCAGCAGTGCCTCCTGGACTAGCGTCAATGAGCAGTTCTTC. This sequence encodes CASSASWTSVNEQFF.

This clone occurred a few times. This chain connects TRBV7-8 to TRBJ2-1; 15 bases are a match to TRBD2. Germline values: CDR1 SGHVS, CDR2 FQNEAQ. V shed 5 bases, J shed 7 bases, and the junction held 6 bases outside the gene matches. CDR3 length: 16 amino acids. The CDR3 here is CASSPGLAGGSNEQFF. The CDR3 DNA reads TGTGCCAGCAGCCCGGGACTAGCGGGAGGTTCGAATGAGCAGTTCTTC.

The gene calls are TRBV9 and TRBJ2-7; 8 bases fit TRBD2. The germline V gene has CDR1 SGDLS and CDR2 YYNGEE. The CDR3 spans 15 residues. V dropped 0 bases and J dropped 5; count of bases not matched to a gene: 7. CDR3 nucleotides: TGTGCCAGCAGCGTAGACGGGAGGGCCCGCAACGAGCAGTACTTC. Translation gives CASSVDGRARNEQYF.